Each of the 24 T cell receptor beta chains below was sequenced from the same sample in a study of cytomegalovirus exposure and HLA in healthy donors. The PCR contained 60 Vbeta and 13 Jbeta primers. Sequenced by immunoSEQ multiplex PCR; TCRdb stores in-frame clones only, minus some. In the table there are 150,000 to 200,000 clones, roughly 80% of which are singletons. The sample taken for sequencing was PBMCs. All receptors come from a woman younger than 35 in good health and CMV-seronegative.

The rearrangement joins TRBV7-2 to TRBJ2-3; D perhaps matches TRBD2 (6 bases). The CDR3 is 14 amino acids. Trimming took 5 bases from V and 4 from J, leaving 13 bases between them. Germline V gene lookup returns CDR1 SGHTA and CDR2 FQGNSA. The CDR3 DNA sequence: TGTGCCAGCAGCAGACGGCGGGACCCAGATACGCAGTATTTT. Translating it yields CASSRRRDPDTQYF.

The chain employs TRBV7-2 and TRBJ1-5; D possibly corresponds to TRBD1 (6 bases). This CDR3 has 15 amino acids. The germline gives CDR1 SGHTA, CDR2 FQGNSA. Trimming stripped 5 bases from V and 3 bases from J, with 14 bases between. Written as DNA, the CDR3 is TGTGCCAGCAGCGCACAACAGGGCTTCAATCAGCCCCAGCATTTT. Amino acid sequence: CASSAQQGFNQPQHF.

This clone was observed a few times. The chain carries TRBV7-9 and TRBJ2-7, with 10 bases lining up with TRBD2. CDR1 and CDR2 (germline): SEHNR, FQNEAQ (reference sequence). The CDR3 covers 13 residues. V trimming: 8 bases; J trimming: 2 bases; junction bases outside the gene matches: 3. The CDR3 DNA reads TGTGCCAGCGGAAGCGGGAGGGCCTACGAGCAGTACTTC. Protein product: CASGSGRAYEQYF.

J is TRBJ2-1 and V is TRBV6-4, with TRBD1 identical over 7 bases. CDR3 length: 14 amino acids. Germline loops: CDR1 MRHNA, CDR2 SNTAGT. V shed 5 bases and J 14 bases; nucleotides not matched to a gene: 15. The CDR3: CASSIRGVGGKKFF. CDR3 coding DNA: TGTGCCAGCAGTATTCGCGGCGTAGGGGGCAAGAAGTTCTTC.

The CDR3 is CASRGGLAGHEANEQFF. The CDR3 nucleotides are TGTGCCAGCAGAGGTGGACTAGCGGGACATGAGGCCAATGAGCAGTTCTTC. The V gene is TRBV7-2, the J gene TRBJ2-1; 12 nucleotides match TRBD2. The germline V gene has CDR1 SGHTA and CDR2 FQGNSA. The CDR3 extends over 17 amino acids. The trim removed 6 bases at V and 6 bases at J, leaving 12 bases unmatched.

This chain joins TRBV27 and TRBJ1-4; D unclear. The CDR3 runs 16 residues. V lost 6 bases, J lost 4 bases, and 18 bases lay in between. Per germline, CDR1 MNHEY and CDR2 SMNVEV (reference sequence). CDR3 nucleotide sequence: TGTGCCAGCAGACCGTCCCGAACGGTTGGTAATGAAAAACTGTTTTTT. Its translation: CASRPSRTVGNEKLFF.

The V gene is TRBV28, the J gene TRBJ1-4, with 8 bases aligning to TRBD1. V lost 5 bases and J lost 7; bases outside the gene matches: 9. Germline V CDR1 and CDR2: MDHEN, SYDVKM. The CDR3 contains 15 residues. The CDR3 protein is CASSVGQAVGEKLFF. CDR3 coding DNA: TGTGCCAGCAGTGTGGGACAGGCGGTGGGTGAAAAACTGTTTTTT. The variable domain in full, with the rest retrieved from reference TRBV28 and TRBJ1-4, is DVKVTQSSRYLVKRTGEKVFLECVQDMDHENMFWYRQDPGLGLRLIYFSYDVKMKEKGDIPEGYSVSREKKERFSLILESASTNQTSMYLCASSVGQAVGEKLFFGSGTQLSVL.

The CDR3 spells CASSPLLAGVGNEQFF. CDR3 nucleotides: TGTGCCAGCAGTCCCCTACTAGCGGGAGTTGGCAATGAGCAGTTCTTC. V gene TRBV27 combines with J gene TRBJ2-1, with 11 bases that match TRBD2. Per germline, CDR1 MNHEY and CDR2 SMNVEV (reference sequence). V shed 5 bases and J 6 bases; nucleotides not matched to a gene: 9. CDR3 length: 16 residues.

CDR3 in DNA: TGTGCCAGCAGCCCGGGCGGGGGCCCGGTGCCTGGAAACACCATATATTTT. This sequence encodes CASSPGGGPVPGNTIYF. J is TRBJ1-3 and V is TRBV7-2; a weak D match, TRBD1 (6 bases). The CDR3 length is 17 residues. The germline gives CDR1 SGHTA, CDR2 FQGNSA. The ends were cut back, 5 bases at V and 2 bases at J, with 19 bases in the middle.

Only one count was recorded for this clone. The chain combines TRBV28 with TRBJ2-3; maybe TRBD2 (6 bases). The CDR3 covers 15 residues. Trimming left V 6 bases short and J 0 bases short, with 13 bases between. CDR1 is MDHEN and CDR2 is SYDVKM in the germline V gene. CDR3 DNA sequence: TGTGCCAGCAGCCCCCCCGGGAGAAGCACAGATACGCAGTATTTT. Amino acid sequence: CASSPPGRSTDTQYF. Full variable domain (rest looked up from reference TRBV28 and TRBJ2-3): DVKVTQSSRYLVKRTGEKVFLECVQDMDHENMFWYRQDPGLGLRLIYFSYDVKMKEKGDIPEGYSVSREKKERFSLILESASTNQTSMYLCASSPPGRSTDTQYFGPGTRLTVL.

The chain couples TRBV30 to TRBJ2-1; 10 positions agree with TRBD2. The germline CDR1 and CDR2 sequences are GTSNPN and SVGIG (reference sequence). Germline trimming cut 4 bases from V and 6 bases from J; bases unmatched to any gene: 9. The CDR3 has 15 amino acids. The CDR3 sequence is CAWMRLGLAANEQFF. The CDR3 nucleotides are TGTGCCTGGATGAGACTCGGACTAGCGGCCAATGAGCAGTTCTTC.

This clone was observed a handful of times. The chain employs TRBV6-6 and TRBJ1-5; 7 bases align to TRBD1. The trim removed 1 base at V and 4 bases at J, leaving 1 base unmatched. CDR3 size: 14 residues. The germline V gene encodes CDR1 MNHNY and CDR2 SVGAGI (reference sequence). CDR3 coding DNA: TGTGCCAGCAGTTACTGGGGACAGAATCAGCCCCAGCATTTT. It specifies CASSYWGQNQPQHF.

In this sample, this clone turned up once. CDR3 protein: CASSYRDSPYGYTF. The CDR3 DNA sequence: TGTGCCAGTAGTTACCGGGACAGTCCCTATGGCTACACCTTC. The V call is TRBV19, the J call TRBJ1-2, with 7 nucleotides matching TRBD1. The ends lost 5 bases at V and 4 bases at J; junction bases unmatched: 7. This CDR3 has 14 amino acids. CDR1 and CDR2 (germline): LNHDA, SQIVND (reference sequence).

V gene TRBV10-2 combines with J gene TRBJ2-7, with 11 bases lining up with TRBD1. The germline V gene encodes CDR1 WSHSY and CDR2 SAAADI. CDR3 length: 14 residues. The V segment lost 6 bases and the J segment 4 bases; nucleotides outside the gene matches: 5. The CDR3 region has the DNA TGCGCCAGCAGAGCCGGGACAGGGGGTTACGAGCAGTACTTC. This encodes CASRAGTGGYEQYF.

This sequence joins TRBV5-6 and TRBJ2-5; D is uncertain. Trimming cost V 2 bases and J 5 bases, with 13 bases left between them. Germline CDR1 reads SGHDT; CDR2 reads YYEEEE. The CDR3 spans 14 residues. The CDR3 DNA reads TGTGCCAGCAGCTTTTCGAGTCTTCGGGAGACCCAGTACTTC. Translating gives CASSFSSLRETQYF. The variable domain in full, completed from reference TRBV5-6 and TRBJ2-5, reads DAGVTQSPTHLIKTRGQQVTLRCSPKSGHDTVSWYQQALGQGPQFIFQYYEEEERQRGNFPDRFSGHQFPNYSSELNVNALLLGDSALYLCASSFSSLRETQYFGPGTRLLVL.

The V call is TRBV30, the J call TRBJ2-5; maybe TRBD1 (6 bases). Germline assignment: CDR1 GTSNPN and CDR2 SVGIG (reference sequence). CDR3 length equals 16 residues. Trimming cost V 0 bases and J 2 bases, with 16 bases left between them. In nucleotides, the CDR3 is TGTGCCTGGAGTGTACATAAGGGGGTTACTCAAGAGACCCAGTACTTC. The encoded protein is CAWSVHKGVTQETQYF.

The chain links TRBV11-3 to TRBJ2-1, with TRBD2 as a possible D gene (7 bases). CDR1 is SGHNT and CDR2 is YENEEA in the germline V gene. V was trimmed by 4 bases and J by 7 bases, leaving 29 bases between them. This CDR3 has 19 residues. The CDR3, as DNA: TGTGCCAGCAGCTCAAGAGGGGGGGCAAACAGCCTCGGGGTGAATGAGCAGTTCTTC. This codes for CASSSRGGANSLGVNEQFF.

The CDR3 region is CASSLTENTEAFF. In nucleotides, the CDR3 is TGTGCCAGCAGTTTGACTGAGAACACTGAAGCTTTCTTT. The chain joins TRBV28 to TRBJ1-1; D gene unclear. The CDR3 spans 13 residues. CDR1 and CDR2 from the germline V gene are MDHEN and SYDVKM. With 3 bases removed from V and 1 base from J, the gap between germline ends came to 6 bases.

J is TRBJ2-1 and V is TRBV14, with D possibly being TRBD2 (5 bases). CDR1 and CDR2 (germline): SGHDN, FVKESK. Trimming cost V 0 bases and J 5 bases, with 11 bases left between them. CDR3 length equals 15 residues. The CDR3 coding sequence is TGTGCCAGCAGCCAAGATTGGCGGGCCGACAATGAGCAGTTCTTC. As protein: CASSQDWRADNEQFF. Full variable domain (remainder filled in from reference TRBV14 and TRBJ2-1): EAGVTQFPSHSVIEKGQTVTLRCDPISGHDNLYWYRRVMGKEIKFLLHFVKESKQDESGMPNNRFLAERTGGTYSTLKVQPAELEDSGVYFCASSQDWRADNEQFFGPGTRLTVL.

The chain links TRBV27 to TRBJ1-4; TRBD1 aligns across 8 bases. This CDR3 has 18 residues. Trimming removed 6 bases from V and 4 bases from J; junction bases left unmatched: 16. Germline-derived CDR1 and CDR2 are MNHEY and SMNVEV (reference sequence). DNA of the CDR3: TGTGCCAGCAGACTGGGACAGGCCTACTCAGGGGGTAATGAAAAACTGTTTTTT. The encoded protein is CASRLGQAYSGGNEKLFF.

The V gene is TRBV28, the J gene TRBJ2-7, with 8 bases matching TRBD2. With 7 bases clipped from V and 5 bases from J, the junction kept 22 bases outside the gene matches. There are 18 residues in the CDR3. CDR1 and CDR2 (germline): MDHEN, SYDVKM. In DNA, the CDR3 is TGTGCCAGCACCCCGCAAGCGGGAGCAGGGGCCTATAGCCACGAGCAGTACTTC. It codes for CASTPQAGAGAYSHEQYF.

This clone was seen more than once but under ten times. Written as DNA, the CDR3 is TGTGCCAGCATAAGTCAGGGGACCTCCTACAATGAGCAGTTCTTC. Amino acids: CASISQGTSYNEQFF. This sequence joins TRBV6-5 and TRBJ2-1, with D tentatively TRBD1 (6 bases). V shed 7 bases and J shed 0 bases, with 13 bases lying between them. CDR3 size: 15 residues. Germline CDR1 and CDR2: MNHEY and SVGAGI.

CDR3 protein: CAWSVPESSYNEQFF. The CDR3 region has the DNA TGTGCCTGGAGTGTCCCGGAGAGCTCCTACAATGAGCAGTTCTTC. This chain links TRBV30 with TRBJ2-1, with D unclear. Germline V lookup: CDR1 GTSNPN, CDR2 SVGIG (reference sequence). The CDR3 sequence is 15 residues long. The V gene lost 0 bases and the J gene lost 0 bases, with 9 bases spanning the gap.

The V and J genes are TRBV11-3 and TRBJ2-1, with 10 positions matching TRBD2. Germline trimming cut 7 bases from V and 4 bases from J; bases unmatched to any gene: 13. The CDR3 extends over 17 amino acids. Germline assignment: CDR1 SGHNT and CDR2 YENEEA. In nucleotides, the CDR3 is TGTGCCAGCACCATTGGGCTAGCGGGAGAGGAGTACAATGAGCAGTTCTTC. Its translation: CASTIGLAGEEYNEQFF.